This paragraph covers one T cell receptor (beta chain) sequence. Its target is unknown. This sample was taken from a study of CD8 T cells in ankylosing spondylitis. Study-wide results and limits: Reportedly, significant enrichment of disease-linked clones occurred in matched ankylosing spondylitis synovial fluid. A TCR beta motif made of roughly eight highly homologous variants seemed typical of ankylosing spondylitis blood.

TCR beta libraries were made by quantitative 5'-RACE with molecular barcodes. TCRdb independently ran MiXCR on the 5' RACE reads; one entry per CDR3 protein. This table holds under 200,000 distinct CDR3 sequences, 11% found once. Trimming removed 1 base at V and 2 bases at J, with 12 bases between. This CDR3 is 15 amino acids long. Germline V gene data show CDR1 as SEHNR and CDR2 as FQNEAQ (reference sequence). The chain uses TRBV7-9 and TRBJ2-7, with D possibly matching TRBD1 (6 bases). Sequences were obtained from blood, either unsorted or a sorted T cell fraction (not recorded which). The TCR comes from a male donor with ankylosing spondylitis or in good health (not recorded which). The CDR3 DNA sequence: TGTGCCAGCAGCTTAGACAGGGCAACTACCTACGAGCAGTACTTC. Its translation is CASSLDRATTYEQYF.